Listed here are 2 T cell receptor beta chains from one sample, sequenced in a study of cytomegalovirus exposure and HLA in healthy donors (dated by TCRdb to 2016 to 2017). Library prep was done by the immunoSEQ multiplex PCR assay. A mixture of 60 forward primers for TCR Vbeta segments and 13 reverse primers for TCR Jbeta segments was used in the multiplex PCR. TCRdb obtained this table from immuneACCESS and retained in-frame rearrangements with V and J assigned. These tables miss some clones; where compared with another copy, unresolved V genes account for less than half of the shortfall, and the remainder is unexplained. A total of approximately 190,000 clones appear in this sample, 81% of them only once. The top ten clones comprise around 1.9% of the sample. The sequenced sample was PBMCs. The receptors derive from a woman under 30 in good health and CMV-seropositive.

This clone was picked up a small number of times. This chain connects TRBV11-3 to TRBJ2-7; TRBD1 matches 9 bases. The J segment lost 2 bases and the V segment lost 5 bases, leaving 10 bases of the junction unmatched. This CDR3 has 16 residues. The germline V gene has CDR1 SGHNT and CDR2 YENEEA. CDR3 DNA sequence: TGTGCCAGCAGCCTTGAGGGACAGGGCTCGCCCTACGAGCAGTACGTC. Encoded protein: CASSLEGQGSPYEQYV.

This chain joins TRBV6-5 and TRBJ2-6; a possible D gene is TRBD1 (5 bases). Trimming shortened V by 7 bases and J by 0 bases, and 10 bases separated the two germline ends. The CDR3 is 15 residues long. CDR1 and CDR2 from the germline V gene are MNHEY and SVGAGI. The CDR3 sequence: CASIPGNSGANVLTF. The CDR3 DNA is TGTGCCAGCATTCCAGGGAACTCTGGGGCCAACGTCCTGACTTTC.